This T cell receptor beta chain is from a study of human CD8 memory T cell subsets. Points from the study as a whole: There were indications from Chao1 estimates that stem-like memory T cells were more diverse than precursor exhausted T cells.

To note about this clonotype: Its antigen is not known.

Per the germline V gene, CDR1 is MNHEY and CDR2 is SVGAGI. This CDR3 has 16 residues. Generation of TCR beta libraries used UMI-labeled 5' RACE. Each CDR3 protein gets one entry in TCRdb, which reprocessed the 5' RACE reads and gives no DNA. The sample table sets out roughly 17,000 distinct CDR3 sequences. The chain uses TRBV6-5 and TRBJ2-4; TCRdb selects TRBD1, and the lack of DNA leaves this call unchecked. This clonotype originated in a human donor in good health. Sample: CD8+ T cells from PBMCs. The CDR3: CASSYSRAGMYDIQYF.